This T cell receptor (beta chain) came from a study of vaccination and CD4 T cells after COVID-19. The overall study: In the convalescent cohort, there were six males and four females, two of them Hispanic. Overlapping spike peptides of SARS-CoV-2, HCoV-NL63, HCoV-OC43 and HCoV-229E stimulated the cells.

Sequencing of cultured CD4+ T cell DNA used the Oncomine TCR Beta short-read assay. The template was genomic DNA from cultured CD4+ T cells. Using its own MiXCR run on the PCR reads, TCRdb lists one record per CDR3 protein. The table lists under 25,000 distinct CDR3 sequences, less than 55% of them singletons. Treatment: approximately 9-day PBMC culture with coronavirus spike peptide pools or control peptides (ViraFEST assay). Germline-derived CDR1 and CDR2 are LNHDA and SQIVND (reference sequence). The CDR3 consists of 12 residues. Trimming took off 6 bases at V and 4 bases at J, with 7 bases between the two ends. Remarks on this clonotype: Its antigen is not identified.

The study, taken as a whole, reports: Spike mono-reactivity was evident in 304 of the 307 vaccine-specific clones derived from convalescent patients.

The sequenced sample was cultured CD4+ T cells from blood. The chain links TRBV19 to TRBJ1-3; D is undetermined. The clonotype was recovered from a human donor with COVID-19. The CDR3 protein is CASSPGGNTIYF. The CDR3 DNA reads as TGTGCCAGTAGCCCGGGCGGAAACACCATATATTTT. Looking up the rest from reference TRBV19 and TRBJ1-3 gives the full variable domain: DGGITQSPKYLFRKEGQNVTLSCEQNLNHDAMYWYRQDPGQGLRLIYYSQIVNDFQKGDIAEGYSVSREKKESFPLTVTSAQKNPTAFYLCASSPGGNTIYFGEGSWLTVV.